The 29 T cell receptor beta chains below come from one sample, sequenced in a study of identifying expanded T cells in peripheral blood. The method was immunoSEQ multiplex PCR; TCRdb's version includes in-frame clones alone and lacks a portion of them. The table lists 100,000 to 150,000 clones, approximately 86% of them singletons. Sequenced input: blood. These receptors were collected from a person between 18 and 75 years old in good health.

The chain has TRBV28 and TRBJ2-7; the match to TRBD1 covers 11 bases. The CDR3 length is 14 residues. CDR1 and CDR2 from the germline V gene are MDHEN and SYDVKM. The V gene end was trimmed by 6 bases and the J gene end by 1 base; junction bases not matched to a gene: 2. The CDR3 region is CASRGQGASYEQYF. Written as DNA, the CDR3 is TGTGCCAGCAGAGGACAGGGGGCTTCCTACGAGCAGTACTTC.

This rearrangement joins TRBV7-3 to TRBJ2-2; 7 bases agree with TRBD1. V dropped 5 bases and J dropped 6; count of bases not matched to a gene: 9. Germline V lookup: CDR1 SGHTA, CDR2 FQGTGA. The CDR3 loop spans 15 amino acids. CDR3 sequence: CASSINNRGSGELFF. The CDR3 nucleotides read TGTGCCAGCAGCATTAATAACAGGGGATCCGGGGAGCTGTTTTTT.

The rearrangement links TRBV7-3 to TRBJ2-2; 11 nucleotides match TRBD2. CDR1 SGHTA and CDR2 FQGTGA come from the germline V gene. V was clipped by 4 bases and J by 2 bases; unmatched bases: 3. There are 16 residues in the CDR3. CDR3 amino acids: CASSSTSGGNTGELFF. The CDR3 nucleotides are TGTGCCAGCAGCTCCACTAGCGGGGGAAACACCGGGGAGCTGTTTTTT.

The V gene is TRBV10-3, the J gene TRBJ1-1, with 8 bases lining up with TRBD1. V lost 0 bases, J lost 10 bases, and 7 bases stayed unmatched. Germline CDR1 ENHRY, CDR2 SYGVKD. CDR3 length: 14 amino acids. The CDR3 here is CAISESLDRGLAFF. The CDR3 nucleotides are TGTGCCATCAGTGAGTCGCTAGACAGGGGTTTAGCTTTCTTT.

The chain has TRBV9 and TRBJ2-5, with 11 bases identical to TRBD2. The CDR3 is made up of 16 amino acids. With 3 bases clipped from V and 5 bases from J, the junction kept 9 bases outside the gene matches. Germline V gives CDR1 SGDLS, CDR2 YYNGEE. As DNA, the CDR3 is TGTGCCAGCAGCGGTCGACTAGCGGGGTTGGGGGAGACCCAGTACTTC. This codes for CASSGRLAGLGETQYF.

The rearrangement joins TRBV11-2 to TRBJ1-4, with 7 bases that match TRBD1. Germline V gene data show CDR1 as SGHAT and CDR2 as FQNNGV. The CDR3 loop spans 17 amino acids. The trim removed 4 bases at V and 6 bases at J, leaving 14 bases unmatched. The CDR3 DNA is TGTGCCAGCAGCTCCTACCGGGACAGAGACCTTTATGAAAAACTGTTTTTT. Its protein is CASSSYRDRDLYEKLFF.

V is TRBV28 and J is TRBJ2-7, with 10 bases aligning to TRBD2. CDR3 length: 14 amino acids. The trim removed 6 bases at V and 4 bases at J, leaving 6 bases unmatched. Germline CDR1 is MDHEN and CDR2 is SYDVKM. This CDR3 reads CASSPAGGPYEQYF. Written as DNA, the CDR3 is TGTGCCAGCAGCCCAGCGGGAGGGCCGTACGAGCAGTACTTC.

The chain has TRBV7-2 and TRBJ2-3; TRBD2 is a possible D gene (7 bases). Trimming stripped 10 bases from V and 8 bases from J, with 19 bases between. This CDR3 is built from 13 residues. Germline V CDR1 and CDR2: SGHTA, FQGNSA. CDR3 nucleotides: TGTGCCACCACATGGGGGGGGGCGGTTACGCAGTATTTT. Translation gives CATTWGGAVTQYF.

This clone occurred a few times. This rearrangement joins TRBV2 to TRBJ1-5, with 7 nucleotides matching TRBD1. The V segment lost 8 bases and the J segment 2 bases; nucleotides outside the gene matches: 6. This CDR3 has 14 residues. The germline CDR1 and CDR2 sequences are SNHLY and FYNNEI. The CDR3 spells CASGPQGGNQPQHF. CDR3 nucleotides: TGTGCCAGCGGCCCCCAGGGGGGCAATCAGCCCCAGCATTTT.

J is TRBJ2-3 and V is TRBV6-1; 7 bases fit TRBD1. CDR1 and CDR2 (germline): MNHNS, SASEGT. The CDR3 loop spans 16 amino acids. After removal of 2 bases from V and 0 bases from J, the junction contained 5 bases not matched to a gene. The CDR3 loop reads CASSEYDRASTDTQYF. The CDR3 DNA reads TGTGCCAGCAGTGAATACGACAGGGCTAGCACAGATACGCAGTATTTT.

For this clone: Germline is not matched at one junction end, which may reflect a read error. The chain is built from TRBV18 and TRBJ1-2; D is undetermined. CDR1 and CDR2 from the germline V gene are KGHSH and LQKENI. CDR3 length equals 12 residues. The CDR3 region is CANSPSADGYTF. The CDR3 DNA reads TGTGCCAACTCACCATCCGCCGATGGCTACACCTTC. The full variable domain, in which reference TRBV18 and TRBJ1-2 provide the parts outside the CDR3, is NAGVMQNPRHLVRRRGQEARLRCSPMKGHSHVYWYRQLPEEGLKFMVYLQKENIIDESGMPKERFSAEFPKEGPSILRIQQVVRGDSAAYFCANSPSADGYTFGSGTRLTVV.

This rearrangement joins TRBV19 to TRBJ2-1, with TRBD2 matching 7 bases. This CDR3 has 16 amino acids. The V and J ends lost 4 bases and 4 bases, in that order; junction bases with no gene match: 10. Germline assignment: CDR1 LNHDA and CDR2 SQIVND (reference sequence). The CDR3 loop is CASSTFSSGHYNEQFF. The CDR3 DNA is TGTGCCAGTAGTACCTTCTCTAGCGGACATTACAATGAGCAGTTCTTC.

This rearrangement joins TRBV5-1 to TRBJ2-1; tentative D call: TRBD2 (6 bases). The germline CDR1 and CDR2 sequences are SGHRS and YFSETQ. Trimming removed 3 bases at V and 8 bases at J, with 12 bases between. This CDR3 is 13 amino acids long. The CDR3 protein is CASSYGSGYEQFF. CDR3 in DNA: TGCGCCAGCAGCTACGGGAGTGGATATGAGCAGTTCTTC.

The CDR3 spells CASSIGDRDYNEQFF. CDR3 nucleotides: TGTGCCAGCAGCATCGGGGACAGAGACTACAATGAGCAGTTCTTC. The J gene is TRBJ2-1, the V gene TRBV7-9; 7 nucleotides align to TRBD1. The CDR3 sequence is 15 residues long. V dropped 5 bases and J dropped 3; count of bases not matched to a gene: 7. Germline V gives CDR1 SEHNR, CDR2 FQNEAQ (reference sequence).

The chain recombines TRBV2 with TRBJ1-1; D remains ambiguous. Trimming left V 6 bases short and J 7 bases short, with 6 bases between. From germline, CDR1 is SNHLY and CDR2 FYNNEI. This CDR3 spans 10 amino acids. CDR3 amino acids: CASRANEAFF. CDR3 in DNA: TGTGCCAGCAGAGCCAATGAAGCTTTCTTT.

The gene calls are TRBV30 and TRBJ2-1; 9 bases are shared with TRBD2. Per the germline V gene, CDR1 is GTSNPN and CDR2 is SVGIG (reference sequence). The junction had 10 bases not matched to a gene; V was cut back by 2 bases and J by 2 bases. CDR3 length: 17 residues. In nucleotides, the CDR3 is TGTGCCTGGAGTCCCAGAGAGGGACTAGCCACCTACAATGAGCAGTTCTTC. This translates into CAWSPREGLATYNEQFF. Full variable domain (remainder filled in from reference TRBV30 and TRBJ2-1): SQTIHQWPATLVQPVGSPLSLECTVEGTSNPNLYWYRQAAGRGLQLLFYSVGIGQISSEVPQNLSASRPQDRQFILSSKKLLLSDSGFYLCAWSPREGLATYNEQFFGPGTRLTVL.

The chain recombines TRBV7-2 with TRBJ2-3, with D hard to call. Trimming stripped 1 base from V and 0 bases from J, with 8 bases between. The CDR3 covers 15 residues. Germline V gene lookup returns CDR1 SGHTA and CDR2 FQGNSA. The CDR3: CASSLEVYSTDTQYF. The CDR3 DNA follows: TGTGCCAGCAGCTTAGAAGTCTACAGCACAGATACGCAGTATTTT.

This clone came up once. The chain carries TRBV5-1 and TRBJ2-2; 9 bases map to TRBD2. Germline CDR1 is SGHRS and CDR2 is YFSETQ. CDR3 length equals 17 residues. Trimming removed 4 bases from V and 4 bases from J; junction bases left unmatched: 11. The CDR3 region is CASSPTVAGGSTGELFF. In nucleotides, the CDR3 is TGCGCCAGCAGCCCGACCGTGGCGGGAGGGTCCACCGGGGAGCTGTTTTTT.

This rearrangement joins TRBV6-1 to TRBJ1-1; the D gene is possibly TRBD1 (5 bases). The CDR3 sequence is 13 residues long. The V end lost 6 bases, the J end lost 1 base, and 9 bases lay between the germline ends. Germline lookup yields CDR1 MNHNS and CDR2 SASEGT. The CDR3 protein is CASRPRENTEAFF. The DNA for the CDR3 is TGTGCCAGCAGACCCAGGGAGAACACTGAAGCTTTCTTT.

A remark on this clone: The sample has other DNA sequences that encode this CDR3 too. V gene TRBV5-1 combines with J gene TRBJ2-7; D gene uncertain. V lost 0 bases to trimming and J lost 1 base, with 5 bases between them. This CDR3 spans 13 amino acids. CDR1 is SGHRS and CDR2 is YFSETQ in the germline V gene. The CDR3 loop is CASSLAGSYEQYF. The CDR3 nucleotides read TGCGCCAGCAGCTTGGCCGGGTCCTACGAGCAGTACTTC.

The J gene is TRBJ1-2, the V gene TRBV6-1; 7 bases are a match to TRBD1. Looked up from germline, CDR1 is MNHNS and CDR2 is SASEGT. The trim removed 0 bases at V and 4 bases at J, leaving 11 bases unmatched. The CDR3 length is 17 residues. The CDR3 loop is CASSEALLDRAFYGYTF. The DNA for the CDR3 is TGTGCCAGCAGTGAAGCGCTTCTTGACAGGGCTTTCTATGGCTACACCTTC.

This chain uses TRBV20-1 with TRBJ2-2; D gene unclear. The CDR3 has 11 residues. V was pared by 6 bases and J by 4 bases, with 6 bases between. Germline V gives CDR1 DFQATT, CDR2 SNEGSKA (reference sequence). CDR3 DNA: TGCAGTGCGTGGGGCACCGGGGAGCTGTTTTTT. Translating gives CSAWGTGELFF.

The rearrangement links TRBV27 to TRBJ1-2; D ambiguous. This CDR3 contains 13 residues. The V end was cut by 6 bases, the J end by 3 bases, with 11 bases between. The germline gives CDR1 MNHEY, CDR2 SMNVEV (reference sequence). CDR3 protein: CASSMYEDYGYTF. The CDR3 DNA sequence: TGTGCCAGCAGCATGTACGAGGACTATGGCTACACCTTC.

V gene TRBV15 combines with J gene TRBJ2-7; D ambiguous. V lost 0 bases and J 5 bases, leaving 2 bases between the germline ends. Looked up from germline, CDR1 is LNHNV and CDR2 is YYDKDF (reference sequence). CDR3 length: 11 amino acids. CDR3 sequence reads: CATSRDHEQYF. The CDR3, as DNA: TGTGCCACCAGCAGAGATCACGAGCAGTACTTC.

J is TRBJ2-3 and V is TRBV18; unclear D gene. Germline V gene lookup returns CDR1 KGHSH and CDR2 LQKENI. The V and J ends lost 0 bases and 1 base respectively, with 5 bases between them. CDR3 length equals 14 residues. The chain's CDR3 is CASSPPTRTDTQYF. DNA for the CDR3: TGTGCCAGCTCACCACCTACTCGCACAGATACGCAGTATTTT.

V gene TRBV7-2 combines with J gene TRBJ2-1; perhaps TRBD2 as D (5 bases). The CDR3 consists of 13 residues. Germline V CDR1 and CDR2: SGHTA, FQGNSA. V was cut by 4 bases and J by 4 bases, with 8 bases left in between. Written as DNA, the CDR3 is TGTGCCAGCAGCTCTAGCCAGTACAATGAGCAGTTCTTC. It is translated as CASSSSQYNEQFF.

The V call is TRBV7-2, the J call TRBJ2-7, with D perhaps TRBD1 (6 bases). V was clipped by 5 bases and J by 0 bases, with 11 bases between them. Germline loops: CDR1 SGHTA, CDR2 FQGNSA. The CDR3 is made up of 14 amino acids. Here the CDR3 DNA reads TGTGCCAGCAGCCCCCTAGGGGGCTCCTACGAGCAGTACTTC. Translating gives CASSPLGGSYEQYF.

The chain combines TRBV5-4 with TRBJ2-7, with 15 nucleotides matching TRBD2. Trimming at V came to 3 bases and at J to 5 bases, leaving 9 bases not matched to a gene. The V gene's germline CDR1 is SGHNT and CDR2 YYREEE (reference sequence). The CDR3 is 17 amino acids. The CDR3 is CASSSPGLAGGPHEQYF. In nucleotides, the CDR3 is TGTGCCAGCAGCTCGCCAGGACTAGCGGGGGGGCCCCACGAGCAGTACTTC. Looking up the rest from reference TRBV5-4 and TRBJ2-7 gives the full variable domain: ETGVTQSPTHLIKTRGQQVTLRCSSQSGHNTVSWYQQALGQGPQFIFQYYREEENGRGNFPPRFSGLQFPNYSSELNVNALELDDSALYLCASSSPGLAGGPHEQYFGPGTRLTVT.

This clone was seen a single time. Here the CDR3 DNA reads TGTGCCAGCAGCCCACTCGGGGGACTTAATGAAAAACTGTTTTTT. This translates into CASSPLGGLNEKLFF. V gene TRBV11-2 combines with J gene TRBJ1-4; D is possibly TRBD1 (5 bases). The CDR3 is made up of 15 amino acids. V was cut by 5 bases and J by 4 bases, with 14 bases left in between. CDR1 is SGHAT and CDR2 is FQNNGV in the germline V gene.